This T cell receptor (beta chain) was identified in a study of blood T cells in healthy people across ages. The overall study: The template switching approach captured approximately one barcoded beta molecule for every two T cells.

Germline CDR1 reads LGHNA; CDR2 reads YSLEER. J gave up 5 bases and V 4 bases, and 20 bases lay outside the gene matches. This CDR3 is built from 19 residues. A second PCR of about 7 to 12 cycles used a sample-barcoded 5' primer and a J-beta primer mix. Each TCR beta cDNA got a 12-nucleotide random molecular identifier. TCRdb re-called the 5' RACE reads with MiXCR, one entry per CDR3 protein. The table includes 950,000 to 1,200,000 distinct CDR3 sequences, more than 30% detected once. In its sample, this clonotype was seen once. Antigen: not known. General study findings and limits: Whereas aged donors had fewer naive CD4+ cells, long-lived donors had more of them and higher diversity. Across samples, TCR beta diversity tracked strongly with naive T cell percentage.

This chain joins TRBV4-3 and TRBJ1-1; 9 bases are a match to TRBD1. The clonotype originates from a man between 18 and 35 years old in good health. Material: blood. The CDR3 sequence is CASSRTLGTGSGCWTEAFF. The CDR3 DNA reads as TGCGCCAGCAGCCGAACCCTAGGGACAGGGAGTGGCTGTTGGACTGAAGCTTTCTTT.